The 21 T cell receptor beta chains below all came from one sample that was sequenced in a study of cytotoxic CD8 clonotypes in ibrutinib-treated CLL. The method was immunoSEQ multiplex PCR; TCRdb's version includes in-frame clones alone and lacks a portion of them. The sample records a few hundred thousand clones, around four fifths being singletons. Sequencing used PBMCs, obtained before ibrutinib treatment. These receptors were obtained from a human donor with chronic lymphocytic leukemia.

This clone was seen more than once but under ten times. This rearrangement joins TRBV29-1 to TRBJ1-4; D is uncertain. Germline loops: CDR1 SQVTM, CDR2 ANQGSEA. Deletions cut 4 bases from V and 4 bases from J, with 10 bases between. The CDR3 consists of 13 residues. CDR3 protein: CSVGNSFNEKLFF. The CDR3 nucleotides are TGCAGCGTTGGGAACAGCTTTAATGAAAAACTGTTTTTT.

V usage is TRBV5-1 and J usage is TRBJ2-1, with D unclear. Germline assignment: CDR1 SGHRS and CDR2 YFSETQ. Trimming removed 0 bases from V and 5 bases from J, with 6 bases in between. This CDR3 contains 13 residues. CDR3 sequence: CASSLVPDNEQFF. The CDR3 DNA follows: TGCGCCAGCAGCTTGGTGCCGGACAATGAGCAGTTCTTC.

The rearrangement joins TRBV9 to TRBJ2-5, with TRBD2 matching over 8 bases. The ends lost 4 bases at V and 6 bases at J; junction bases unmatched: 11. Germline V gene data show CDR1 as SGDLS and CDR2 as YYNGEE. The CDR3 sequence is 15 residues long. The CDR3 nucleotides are TGTGCCAGCAGCAAAGGCGTCGGGAGGGCCCAGACCCAGTACTTC. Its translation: CASSKGVGRAQTQYF.

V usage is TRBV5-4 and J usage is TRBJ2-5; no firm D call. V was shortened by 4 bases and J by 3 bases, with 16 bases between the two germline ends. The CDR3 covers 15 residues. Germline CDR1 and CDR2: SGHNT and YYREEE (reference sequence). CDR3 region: CASSRGMAGEETQYF. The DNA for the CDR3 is TGTGCCAGCAGCCGAGGCATGGCTGGGGAAGAGACCCAGTACTTC. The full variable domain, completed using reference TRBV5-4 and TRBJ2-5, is ETGVTQSPTHLIKTRGQQVTLRCSSQSGHNTVSWYQQALGQGPQFIFQYYREEENGRGNFPPRFSGLQFPNYSSELNVNALELDDSALYLCASSRGMAGEETQYFGPGTRLLVL.

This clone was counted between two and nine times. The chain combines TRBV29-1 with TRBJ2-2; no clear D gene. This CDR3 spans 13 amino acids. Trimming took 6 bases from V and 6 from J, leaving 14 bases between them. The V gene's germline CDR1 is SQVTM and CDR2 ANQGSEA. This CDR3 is CSVGNKVSGELFF. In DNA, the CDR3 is TGCAGCGTGGGGAATAAAGTATCCGGGGAGCTGTTTTTT.

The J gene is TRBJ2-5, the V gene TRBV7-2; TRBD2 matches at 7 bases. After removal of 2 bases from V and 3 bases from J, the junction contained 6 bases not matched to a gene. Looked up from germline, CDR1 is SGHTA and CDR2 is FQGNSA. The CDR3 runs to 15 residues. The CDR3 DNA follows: TGTGCCAGCAGCTTAAGGGCGGCGGGGGAAGAGACCCAGTACTTC. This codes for CASSLRAAGEETQYF.

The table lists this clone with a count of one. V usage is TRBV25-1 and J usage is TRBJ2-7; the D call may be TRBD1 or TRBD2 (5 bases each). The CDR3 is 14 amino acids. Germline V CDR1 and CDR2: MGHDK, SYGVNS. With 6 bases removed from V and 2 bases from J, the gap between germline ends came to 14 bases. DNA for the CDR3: TGTGCCAGCAGCAGACTGACGGGGCCCTACGAGCAGTACTTC. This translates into CASSRLTGPYEQYF.

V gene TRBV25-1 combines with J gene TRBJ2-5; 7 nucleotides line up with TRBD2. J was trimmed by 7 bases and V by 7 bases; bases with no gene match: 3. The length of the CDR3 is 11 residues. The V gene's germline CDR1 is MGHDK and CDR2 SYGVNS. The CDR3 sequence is CASIVAGTQYF. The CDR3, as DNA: TGTGCCAGCATCGTAGCGGGGACCCAGTACTTC.

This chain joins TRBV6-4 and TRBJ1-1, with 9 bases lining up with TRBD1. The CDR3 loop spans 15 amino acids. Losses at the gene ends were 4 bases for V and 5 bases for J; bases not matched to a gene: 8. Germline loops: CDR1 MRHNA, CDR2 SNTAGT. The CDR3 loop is CASSASPGQGTEAFF. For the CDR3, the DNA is TGTGCCAGCAGTGCCAGTCCGGGACAGGGTACTGAAGCTTTCTTT.

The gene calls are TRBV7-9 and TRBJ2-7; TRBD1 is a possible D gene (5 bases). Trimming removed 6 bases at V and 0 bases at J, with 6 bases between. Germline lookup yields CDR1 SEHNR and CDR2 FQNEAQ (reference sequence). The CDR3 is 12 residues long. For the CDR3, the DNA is TGTGCCAGCAGACAGGACTCCTACGAGCAGTACTTC. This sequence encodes CASRQDSYEQYF.

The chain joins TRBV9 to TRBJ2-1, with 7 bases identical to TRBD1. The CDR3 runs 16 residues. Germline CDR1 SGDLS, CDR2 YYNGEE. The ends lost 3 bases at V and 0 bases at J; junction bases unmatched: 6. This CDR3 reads CASSAVTGVSYNEQFF. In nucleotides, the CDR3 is TGTGCCAGCAGCGCCGTTACAGGGGTCTCCTACAATGAGCAGTTCTTC.

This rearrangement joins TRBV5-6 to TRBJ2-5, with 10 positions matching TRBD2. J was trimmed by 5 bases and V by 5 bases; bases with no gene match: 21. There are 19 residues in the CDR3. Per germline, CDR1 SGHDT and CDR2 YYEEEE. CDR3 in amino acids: CASRTDLLPTGTSVETQYF. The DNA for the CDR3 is TGTGCCAGCAGAACTGATCTTCTTCCCACCGGGACTAGCGTCGAGACCCAGTACTTC. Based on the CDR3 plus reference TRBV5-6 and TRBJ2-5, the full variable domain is DAGVTQSPTHLIKTRGQQVTLRCSPKSGHDTVSWYQQALGQGPQFIFQYYEEEERQRGNFPDRFSGHQFPNYSSELNVNALLLGDSALYLCASRTDLLPTGTSVETQYFGPGTRLLVL.

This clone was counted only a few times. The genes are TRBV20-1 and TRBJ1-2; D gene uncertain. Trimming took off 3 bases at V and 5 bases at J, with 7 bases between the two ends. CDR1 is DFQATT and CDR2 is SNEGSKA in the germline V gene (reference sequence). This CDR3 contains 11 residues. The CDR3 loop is CSARAEYGYTF. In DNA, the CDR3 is TGCAGTGCTAGGGCAGAATATGGCTACACCTTC.

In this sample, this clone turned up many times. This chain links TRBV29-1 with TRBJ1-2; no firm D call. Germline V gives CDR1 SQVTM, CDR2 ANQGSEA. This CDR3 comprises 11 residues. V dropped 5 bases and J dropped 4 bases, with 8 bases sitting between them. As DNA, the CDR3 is TGCAGCGTTCTGACGGTCTATGGCTACACCTTC. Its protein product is CSVLTVYGYTF.

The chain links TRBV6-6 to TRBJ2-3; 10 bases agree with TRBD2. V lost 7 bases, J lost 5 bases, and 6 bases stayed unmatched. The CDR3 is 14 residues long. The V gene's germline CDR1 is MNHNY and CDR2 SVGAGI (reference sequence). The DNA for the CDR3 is TGTGCCAGCACCGTAGCGGGAGGAGGAGATACGCAGTATTTT. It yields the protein CASTVAGGGDTQYF.

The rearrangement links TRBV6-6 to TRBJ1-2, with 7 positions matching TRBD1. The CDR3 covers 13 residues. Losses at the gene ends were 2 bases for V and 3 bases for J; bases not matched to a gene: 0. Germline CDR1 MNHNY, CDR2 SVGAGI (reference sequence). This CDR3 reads CASSYGQDYGYTF. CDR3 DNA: TGTGCCAGCAGTTACGGACAGGACTATGGCTACACCTTC.

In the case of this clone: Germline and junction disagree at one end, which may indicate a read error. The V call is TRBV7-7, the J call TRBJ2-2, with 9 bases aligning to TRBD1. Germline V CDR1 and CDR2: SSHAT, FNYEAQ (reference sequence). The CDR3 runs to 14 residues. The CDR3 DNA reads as TGTGCTAGCAGCCCCGACAGGGGGGCCGGGGAGCTGTTTTTT. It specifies CASSPDRGAGELFF.

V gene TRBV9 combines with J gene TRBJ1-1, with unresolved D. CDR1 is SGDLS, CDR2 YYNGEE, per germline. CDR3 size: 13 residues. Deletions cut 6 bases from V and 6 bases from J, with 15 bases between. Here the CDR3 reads CASNPTHSSEAFF. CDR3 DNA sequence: TGTGCCAGCAATCCAACGCATTCTTCTGAAGCTTTCTTT.

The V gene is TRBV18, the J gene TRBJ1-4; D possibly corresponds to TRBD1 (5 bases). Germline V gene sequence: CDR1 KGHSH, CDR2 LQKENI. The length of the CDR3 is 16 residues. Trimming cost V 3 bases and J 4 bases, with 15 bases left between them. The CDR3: CASSPFLTDVNEKLFF. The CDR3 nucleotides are TGTGCCAGCTCACCTTTTTTGACAGACGTTAATGAAAAACTGTTTTTT.

In DNA, the CDR3 is TGCGCCAGCAGCCAAGATTGGCGGGAGGGAGTTTATGAGCAGTTCTTC. It encodes CASSQDWREGVYEQFF. This rearrangement joins TRBV4-3 to TRBJ2-1, with 9 bases fitting TRBD2. The CDR3 runs 16 residues. J lost 8 bases, V lost 0 bases, and 8 bases had no gene match. In germline, CDR1 is LGHNA, CDR2 YSLEER.

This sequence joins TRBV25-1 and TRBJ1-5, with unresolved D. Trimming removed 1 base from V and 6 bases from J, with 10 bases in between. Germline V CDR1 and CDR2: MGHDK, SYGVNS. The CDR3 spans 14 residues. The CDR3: CASSESAGIQPQHF. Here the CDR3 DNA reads TGTGCCAGCAGTGAATCGGCAGGTATTCAGCCCCAGCATTTT.